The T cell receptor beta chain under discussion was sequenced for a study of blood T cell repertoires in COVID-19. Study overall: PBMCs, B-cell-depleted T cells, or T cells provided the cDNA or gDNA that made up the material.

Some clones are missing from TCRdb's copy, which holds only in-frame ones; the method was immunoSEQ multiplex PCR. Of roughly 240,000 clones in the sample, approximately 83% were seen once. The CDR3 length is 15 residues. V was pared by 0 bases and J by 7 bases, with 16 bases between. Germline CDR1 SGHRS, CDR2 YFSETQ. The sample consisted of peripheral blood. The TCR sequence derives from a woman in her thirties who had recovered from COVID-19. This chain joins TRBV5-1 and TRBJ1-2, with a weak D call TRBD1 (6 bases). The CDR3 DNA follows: TGCGCCAGCAGCTTGGCCGGGGGGCGGACTACTGGCTACACCTTC. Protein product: CASSLAGGRTTGYTF.